A selection of T cell receptor beta chains follows, all from one sample in a study of cytomegalovirus exposure and HLA in healthy donors. This table comes from immunoSEQ multiplex PCR, and its TCRdb copy is limited to in-frame clones, with some not included. This sample's table has 75,000 to 95,000 clones. Sequenced sample: PBMCs. These receptors all stem from a man aged 25 to 45 in good health and CMV-seronegative. Both conserved end residues are part of each CDR3. A D gene is named only where the DNA matches it firmly. Expanded clones are given a class, and other clones once, few, many or no size at all.

V gene	J gene	D gene	clone size	CDR3 protein	CDR3 DNA
TRBV11-2	TRBJ2-7	TRBD1	NA	CASSSRNRGNYEQYF	TGTGCCAGCAGCTCCCGGAACAGGGGGAACTACGAGCAGTACTTC
TRBV6-6	TRBJ2-5	NA	NA	CASSRIAQETQYF	TGTGCCAGCAGCCGTATAGCTCAAGAGACCCAGTACTTC
TRBV6-5	TRBJ1-5	TRBD1	NA	CASRSGTGGNQPQHF	TGTGCCAGCAGATCCGGGACAGGGGGTAATCAGCCCCAGCATTTT
TRBV19	TRBJ1-5	NA	NA	CASSWRINQPQHF	TGTGCCAGTAGCTGGCGGATCAATCAGCCCCAGCATTTT
TRBV18	TRBJ2-7	NA	NA	CASSPRSGRLLYF	TGTGCCAGCTCACCACGATCCGGTCGACTGCTGTACTTC
TRBV18	TRBJ1-1	NA	NA	CASSTGVNTEAFF	TGTGCCAGCTCAACGGGAGTGAACACTGAAGCTTTCTTT
TRBV9	TRBJ2-3	TRBD1	NA	CASSGDKRTGADTQYF	TGTGCCAGCAGCGGGGACAAGCGGACAGGGGCAGATACGCAGTATTTT
TRBV9	TRBJ2-1	NA	NA	CASSYTLWESGNEQFF	TGTGCCAGCAGCTATACCCTGTGGGAGTCGGGGAATGAGCAGTTCTTC
TRBV9	TRBJ2-7	TRBD1	NA	CASSVEGALMGEQYF	TGTGCCAGCAGCGTAGAGGGGGCTTTAATGGGTGAGCAGTACTTC
TRBV19	TRBJ1-2	NA	NA	CASSISGRGGGYTF	TGTGCCAGTAGTATTTCAGGGCGGGGAGGTGGCTACACCTTC
TRBV6-8	TRBJ1-5	NA	NA	CASSYVGFGGRLSNQPQHF	TGTGCCAGCAGTTACGTTGGCTTCGGCGGGAGGCTTAGCAATCAGCCCCAGCATTTT
TRBV7-2	TRBJ1-2	NA	NA	CAHPVLNGYTF	TGTGCCCACCCGGTTCTAAATGGCTACACCTTC
TRBV27	TRBJ1-2	NA	NA	CASRFTGYYGYTF	TGTGCCAGCAGATTTACAGGGTACTATGGCTACACCTTC
TRBV7-2	TRBJ1-2	NA	NA	CASSLWGQYRANYGYTF	TGTGCCAGCAGCTTATGGGGCCAATACAGGGCTAACTATGGCTACACCTTC
TRBV5-1	TRBJ2-3	TRBD1	NA	CASSLTGTETDTQYF	TGCGCCAGCAGCTTAACCGGGACAGAAACAGATACGCAGTATTTT
TRBV10-3	TRBJ2-7	NA	NA	CAITPGLAQRNEQYF	TGTGCCATCACTCCGGGACTGGCACAGCGGAACGAGCAGTACTTC
TRBV19	TRBJ2-2	NA	NA	CASSILGSTGELFF	TGTGCCAGTAGTATTCTAGGGAGCACCGGGGAGCTGTTTTTT
TRBV18	TRBJ1-3	TRBD1	NA	CASSPIGTAKTNTIYF	TGTGCCAGCTCACCAATAGGGACAGCCAAGACAAACACCATATATTTT
TRBV6-6	TRBJ2-2	TRBD1	NA	CASIGTENTGELFF	TGTGCCAGCATCGGGACAGAGAACACCGGGGAGCTGTTTTTT
TRBV18	TRBJ2-5	NA	NA	CASSEAQETQYF	TGTGCCAGCTCAGAGGCCCAAGAGACCCAGTACTTC
TRBV2	TRBJ2-2	TRBD1	NA	CASSQQGRYTGELFF	TGTGCCAGCAGTCAACAGGGGCGGTACACCGGGGAGCTGTTTTTT
TRBV14	TRBJ2-7	TRBD2	NA	CASSQDLYEAGVYEQYF	TGTGCCAGCAGCCAAGATCTGTACGAAGCGGGAGTATACGAGCAGTACTTC
TRBV18	TRBJ1-2	NA	NA	CASSPGNSGYGYTF	TGTGCCAGCTCACCGGGGAATTCGGGGTATGGCTACACCTTC
TRBV4-2	TRBJ2-1	TRBD2	NA	CASSQDPPSGGSKYEQFF	TGTGCCAGCAGCCAAGATCCCCCTAGCGGGGGCTCTAAGTATGAGCAGTTCTTC
TRBV11-1	TRBJ2-1	TRBD1	NA	CASSFSRTGGAYNEQFF	TGTGCCAGCAGCTTCTCCCGTACAGGGGGCGCCTACAATGAGCAGTTCTTC
TRBV5-5	TRBJ2-7	TRBD1	NA	CASIIRGTGKTYEQYF	TGTGCCAGCATCATTCGGGGGACAGGGAAGACCTACGAGCAGTACTTC
TRBV2	TRBJ2-1	NA	NA	CASRTLGGPRGRQFF	TGTGCCAGCAGGACGCTAGGGGGTCCAAGAGGTCGGCAGTTCTTC
TRBV12-5	TRBJ2-7	NA	NA	CASGLVSTFSYEQYF	TGTGCTAGTGGTTTGGTTTCGACATTTTCCTACGAGCAGTACTTC
TRBV5-1	TRBJ1-2	NA	NA	CASSPSTSYNYGYTF	TGCGCCAGCAGCCCCAGTACGTCGTATAACTATGGCTACACCTTC
TRBV6-5	TRBJ2-1	TRBD2	NA	CASKLAGSSYNEQFF	TGTGCCAGCAAGTTAGCGGGTAGCTCCTACAATGAGCAGTTCTTC
TRBV9	TRBJ2-2	NA	NA	CASSVVPGLPSGELFF	TGTGCCAGCAGCGTAGTCCCCGGACTACCCTCGGGGGAGCTGTTTTTT
TRBV6-6	TRBJ2-5	NA	NA	CASSYSRQYQETQYF	TGTGCCAGCAGTTACTCGAGACAGTACCAAGAGACCCAGTACTTC
TRBV5-6	TRBJ2-1	NA	NA	CASSLVGGEQFF	TGTGCCAGCAGCTTGGTAGGGGGTGAGCAGTTCTTC
TRBV7-7	TRBJ1-5	NA	NA	CASSRGENQPQHF	TGTGCTAGTTCCCGGGGAGAGAATCAGCCCCAGCATTTT
TRBV2	TRBJ1-2	NA	NA	CASSAGRWFGYTF	TGTGCCAGCTCGGCAGGGAGGTGGTTTGGCTACACCTTC
TRBV5-6	TRBJ2-1	NA	NA	CASSLAHWAGEQFF	TGTGCCAGCAGCTTGGCCCACTGGGCTGGTGAGCAGTTCTTC
TRBV2	TRBJ2-5	TRBD2	NA	CASSGGLAGGQETQYF	TGTGCCAGCAGTGGCGGGCTAGCGGGGGGGCAAGAGACCCAGTACTTC
TRBV5-8	TRBJ2-2	TRBD1	NA	CASSSRQGLNTGELFF	TGTGCCAGCAGCTCGCGACAGGGGCTAAACACCGGGGAGCTGTTTTTT
TRBV5-6	TRBJ2-3	NA	NA	CASSLVGRGRFTDTQYF	TGTGCCAGCAGCCTGGTGGGTAGAGGGAGGTTCACAGATACGCAGTATTTT
TRBV7-9	TRBJ1-1	TRBD1	NA	CASSPRTGGTEAFF	TGTGCCAGCAGCCCGAGGACAGGGGGAACTGAAGCTTTCTTT
TRBV4-2	TRBJ2-7	TRBD1	NA	CASSQARGQGYEQYF	TGTGCCAGCAGCCAAGCGAGGGGACAGGGATACGAGCAGTACTTC
TRBV9	TRBJ2-2	NA	NA	CASSVDRFTGELFF	TGTGCCAGCAGCGTAGACAGATTTACCGGGGAGCTGTTTTTT
TRBV5-1	TRBJ2-7	TRBD1	medium-sized	CASGTGRGEQYF	TGCGCCAGCGGGACAGGCCGAGGTGAGCAGTACTTC
TRBV10-3	TRBJ1-1	NA	NA	CAISDPSPGNANTEAFF	TGTGCCATCAGTGACCCCTCCCCAGGGAATGCGAACACTGAAGCTTTCTTT
TRBV7-2	TRBJ1-2	NA	NA	CASSLESRGRVTNYGYTF	TGTGCCAGCAGCTTAGAGAGCCGCGGCCGGGTCACTAACTATGGCTACACCTTC
TRBV11-3	TRBJ2-1	TRBD2	NA	CASSLGDYPSSDNEQFF	TGTGCCAGCAGCTTGGGGGACTACCCAAGCTCCGACAATGAGCAGTTCTTC
TRBV9	TRBJ2-3	NA	NA	CASSVAVADAQYF	TGTGCCAGCAGCGTAGCGGTAGCAGACGCGCAGTATTTT
TRBV10-3	TRBJ1-5	NA	NA	CAISESGGQPQHF	TGTGCCATCAGTGAGTCCGGAGGCCAGCCCCAGCATTTT
TRBV29-1	TRBJ1-1	NA	NA	CSVNGFWRGTEAFF	TGCAGCGTGAACGGTTTTTGGAGGGGCACTGAAGCTTTCTTT
TRBV29-1	TRBJ2-3	NA	NA	CSVAGGEGRYTDTQYF	TGCAGCGTCGCCGGGGGAGAGGGACGCTACACAGATACGCAGTATTTT
TRBV6-5	TRBJ1-1	NA	NA	CASSPRLGPEAFF	TGTGCCAGCAGTCCTCGCCTGGGGCCTGAAGCTTTCTTT
TRBV28	TRBJ1-5	NA	NA	CAIQEEGNQPQHF	TGTGCCATCCAGGAGGAGGGCAATCAGCCCCAGCATTTT
TRBV2	TRBJ1-1	TRBD1	NA	CASSSDRLNTEAFF	TGTGCCAGCAGTTCGGACAGGCTCAACACTGAAGCTTTCTTT
TRBV7-9	TRBJ1-5	TRBD1	NA	CASSPSGQGGNQPQHF	TGTGCCAGCAGCCCGAGCGGACAGGGAGGGAATCAGCCCCAGCATTTT
TRBV18	TRBJ2-1	TRBD1	NA	CASSPGTGVYNEQFF	TGTGCCAGCTCACCCGGGACAGGGGTTTACAATGAGCAGTTCTTC